Listed below are T cell receptor beta chains from one sample, sequenced in a study of blood T cell repertoires in COVID-19. Assay: immunoSEQ multiplex PCR; the TCRdb copy retains only in-frame clones and omits some. The sample shows about 140,000 clones, roughly 90% of them seen only once. Source material: PBMCs or T cells enriched from blood (not recorded which). Receptor source: a man aged 50-60 years who had recovered from COVID-19. The CDR3 runs from the conserved cysteine through the conserved F or W. D genes are given only for firm matches. Clone size is given for some rows only: seen once, a few or many times, or a class if the clone is expanded.

d_gene | j_gene | v_gene | abundance | CDR3nt | CDR3aa
NA | TRBJ1-3 | TRBV7-8 | once | TGTGCCAGCAGCTTAGAAAGGGGCTCTGGAAACACCATATATTTT | CASSLERGSGNTIYF
NA | TRBJ2-5 | TRBV5-4 | NA | TGTGCCAGCAGCTTGGGTGGGGGGGCTGAGACCCAGTACTTC | CASSLGGGAETQYF
TRBD2 | TRBJ2-1 | TRBV7-2 | NA | TGTGCCAGCAGCAACTCTCTAGCGGGAGGCAATAATGAGCAGTTCTTC | CASSNSLAGGNNEQFF
NA | TRBJ2-1 | TRBV11-3 | NA | TGTGCCAGCAGCTTCGGGACTCACAAGGGCGGTGAGCAGTTCTTC | CASSFGTHKGGEQFF
NA | TRBJ1-2 | TRBV19 | NA | TGTGCCAGTAGTATAACAGTCTCTAACTATGGCTACACCTTC | CASSITVSNYGYTF
NA | TRBJ1-4 | TRBV19 | NA | TGTGCCAGTAGTATTATCGCAGGGTACGAAAAACTGTTTTTT | CASSIIAGYEKLFF
TRBD1 | TRBJ2-2 | TRBV24-1 | many | TGTGCCACCAGTGACTGGGACAGGGCAAGCACCGGGGAGCTGTTTTTT | CATSDWDRASTGELFF
TRBD1 | TRBJ1-5 | TRBV19 | NA | TGTGCCAGTAGCCTTACAGGGGGTAATCAGCCCCAGCATTTT | CASSLTGGNQPQHF
NA | TRBJ2-1 | TRBV19 | NA | TGTGCCAGTAGTATCGTCTCCACCGGGTCCTACAATGAGCAGTTCTTC | CASSIVSTGSYNEQFF
TRBD1 | TRBJ1-4 | TRBV7-2 | NA | TGTGCCAGCAGCTCTCAGGGGGCGTCGACTGAAAAACTGTTTTTT | CASSSQGASTEKLFF
TRBD1 | TRBJ1-1 | TRBV6-5 | NA | TGTGCCAGCAGCCGACAGGGTGGTAGGACTGAAGCTTTCTTT | CASSRQGGRTEAFF
NA | TRBJ1-1 | TRBV6-5 | NA | TGTGCCAGCAGTTACCGCGCCTCGGGCACTGAAGCTTTCTTT | CASSYRASGTEAFF
NA | TRBJ1-4 | TRBV3-1/TRBV3-2 | NA | TGTGCCAGCAGCCAAGAATCCCGAGGGGAAAAACTGTTTTTT | CASSQESRGEKLFF
NA | TRBJ2-7 | TRBV11-2 | NA | TGTGCCAGCAGCTTGAGTAGCGGTCCCTACGAGCAGTACTTC | CASSLSSGPYEQYF